This T cell receptor (beta chain) was recorded in a study of T-cell reconstitution after alpha-beta-depleted transplantation in children. Notes on the study in general: Some patients owed their high day-60 TCRbeta diversity to surviving recipient T cells and thymic progenitors. In patients about two months after transplant, alpha-beta T cells reportedly arose from several hundred expanded graft clones. Newly produced T cells mostly accounted for T-cell counts and diversity one year post-transplant.

Preparation of the TCRbeta library used unique molecular identifiers. TCRdb ran MiXCR on the PCR reads and lists one entry per CDR3 protein. The sample comprises just over 950,000 distinct CDR3 sequences, about 31% of which are singletons, and approximately 30% rests with the top ten. This CDR3 spans 13 amino acids. Germline V gene sequence: CDR1 SGHTA, CDR2 FQGTGA. The V end was cut by 4 bases, the J end by 1 base, with 7 bases between. This clonotype occurred a few times. Its antigen is currently unknown. The chain couples TRBV7-3 to TRBJ1-1; D remains ambiguous. Source: PBMCs, mostly from graft donor cells, taken 360 days after TCRalphabeta/CD19-depleted stem cell transplant. This TCR came from a boy under two years old who had a stem cell transplant for SCID, so the T cells may come from the graft donor. For the CDR3, the DNA is TGTGCCAGCAGCTCCGACGGGAACACTGAAGCTTTCTTT. It specifies CASSSDGNTEAFF.